What follows are 23 T cell receptor beta chains derived from one specimen sequenced in a study of blood T cell repertoires in COVID-19. TCRdb's table, derived via immunoSEQ multiplex PCR, lists solely in-frame clones and lacks some. The table includes 300,000 or so clones, approximately 90% detected once. Sample: peripheral blood. Receptors originate from a woman in her thirties with COVID-19, enrolled during active disease.

The genes are TRBV28 and TRBJ2-7, with D possibly matching TRBD1 (5 bases). V was shortened by 5 bases and J by 3 bases, with 20 bases between the two germline ends. Germline V gives CDR1 MDHEN, CDR2 SYDVKM. The CDR3 is made up of 16 amino acids. CDR3 loop: CASSQTGQGFSYEQYF. Here the CDR3 DNA reads TGTGCCAGCAGTCAAACCGGACAAGGTTTCAGCTACGAGCAGTACTTC.

V is TRBV19 and J is TRBJ1-3; D not certain. V gave up 6 bases and J gave up 0 bases, with 6 bases separating them. This CDR3 is 13 amino acids long. CDR1 LNHDA and CDR2 SQIVND come from the germline V gene (reference sequence). The CDR3 sequence: CASRAYSGNTIYF. CDR3 nucleotide sequence: TGTGCCAGTAGGGCTTACTCTGGAAACACCATATATTTT.

The chain is built from TRBV27 and TRBJ1-2; D is undetermined. The CDR3 covers 14 residues. Germline V gene lookup returns CDR1 MNHEY and CDR2 SMNVEV (reference sequence). V lost 5 bases to trimming and J lost 2 bases, with 12 bases between them. The CDR3 here is CASSPLGSNYGYTF. The CDR3 DNA follows: TGTGCCAGCAGTCCCCTAGGCAGCAACTATGGCTACACCTTC.

The chain employs TRBV7-2 and TRBJ2-7, with D possibly TRBD2 on 5 matching bases. With 2 bases removed from V and 5 bases from J, the gap between germline ends came to 7 bases. Germline assignment: CDR1 SGHTA and CDR2 FQGNSA. The CDR3 consists of 12 residues. CDR3: CASSLWRDEQYF. DNA for the CDR3: TGTGCCAGCAGCTTATGGCGGGACGAGCAGTACTTC.

The chain recombines TRBV24-1 with TRBJ1-1, with D possibly being TRBD1 (6 bases). Germline-derived CDR1 and CDR2 are KGHDR and SFDVKD. The V end lost 10 bases, the J end lost 1 base, and 12 bases lay between the germline ends. The CDR3 loop spans 13 amino acids. CDR3 sequence: CATRQATNTEAFF. Here the CDR3 DNA reads TGTGCCACAAGACAGGCTACGAACACTGAAGCTTTCTTT.

The chain combines TRBV4-1 with TRBJ1-1, with D possibly TRBD1 on 6 matching bases. The CDR3 is 15 amino acids. The V gene's germline CDR1 is MGHRA and CDR2 YSYEKL. Trimming pared 4 bases from V and 0 bases from J, leaving 12 bases between. CDR3 protein: CASSLDRKMNTEAFF. In DNA form, the CDR3 reads TGCGCCAGCAGCCTTGACAGGAAGATGAACACTGAAGCTTTCTTT.

The chain employs TRBV12-3 or TRBV12-4 and TRBJ1-1; D possibly corresponds to TRBD1 (6 bases). V lost 6 bases and J lost 10, with 18 bases in between. CDR3 length: 13 residues. DNA for the CDR3: TGTGCCAGCAGCGCCTATCGACAGGAAGGAGCTTTCTTT. Translating it yields CASSAYRQEGAFF.

The chain has TRBV10-3 and TRBJ2-7; 8 nucleotides align to TRBD2. V trimming: 0 bases; J trimming: 4 bases; junction bases outside the gene matches: 8. CDR3 length: 16 residues. Germline CDR1 is ENHRY and CDR2 is SYGVKD. CDR3 loop: CAISESRGGFWYEQYF. CDR3 nucleotide sequence: TGTGCCATCAGTGAGTCCCGGGGGGGGTTTTGGTACGAGCAGTACTTC.

V gene TRBV28 combines with J gene TRBJ1-2, with 7 bases lining up with TRBD1. After removal of 6 bases from V and 8 bases from J, the junction contained 15 bases not matched to a gene. The CDR3 runs to 15 residues. Germline lookup yields CDR1 MDHEN and CDR2 SYDVKM. CDR3 DNA sequence: TGTGCCAGCAGAACACTCCGACAGGGATCGGAGGGCTACACCTTC. Translation: CASRTLRQGSEGYTF.

This clone appeared a single time. The V call is TRBV5-1, the J call TRBJ2-3, with unresolved D. The CDR3 contains 15 residues. Trimming took 3 bases from V and 3 from J, leaving 14 bases between them. CDR1 is SGHRS, CDR2 YFSETQ, per germline. CDR3 in DNA: TGCGCCAGCAGCTCGATTGCGTCGAGGACAGATACGCAGTATTTT. This translates into CASSSIASRTDTQYF.

The chain couples TRBV9 to TRBJ2-3; 10 bases line up with TRBD2. V gave up 0 bases and J gave up 1 base; unmatched junction bases: 2. The CDR3 sequence is 16 residues long. CDR1 and CDR2 (germline): SGDLS, YYNGEE. CDR3 amino acids: CASSVVGLAGTDTQYF. DNA for the CDR3: TGTGCCAGCAGCGTAGTCGGACTAGCGGGCACAGATACGCAGTATTTT.

The gene calls are TRBV11-2 and TRBJ2-1; 11 nucleotides align to TRBD2. V was pared by 1 base and J by 7 bases, with 3 bases of the junction left unmatched. The CDR3 has 15 residues. CDR1 is SGHAT, CDR2 FQNNGV, per germline. The CDR3 region is CASSLVAGGPNEQFF. DNA for the CDR3: TGTGCCAGCAGCTTAGTAGCGGGAGGGCCAAATGAGCAGTTCTTC.

This chain links TRBV19 with TRBJ2-3; the match to TRBD2 covers 8 bases. The V gene end was trimmed by 5 bases and the J gene end by 5 bases; junction bases not matched to a gene: 9. This CDR3 is built from 15 residues. CDR1 and CDR2 (germline): LNHDA, SQIVND (reference sequence). The CDR3 is CASSPPGTRIDTQYF. The DNA for the CDR3 is TGTGCCAGTAGTCCCCCCGGGACTAGAATAGATACGCAGTATTTT.

The chain employs TRBV27 and TRBJ1-5; D is unresolved. CDR1 and CDR2 from the germline V gene are MNHEY and SMNVEV (reference sequence). V dropped 3 bases and J dropped 3 bases, with 6 bases sitting between them. The CDR3 contains 13 residues. This CDR3 is CASSFLINQPQHF. CDR3 coding DNA: TGTGCCAGCAGTTTTCTTATCAATCAGCCCCAGCATTTT.

V and J are TRBV5-4 and TRBJ2-6; 10 bases agree with TRBD1. The ends lost 3 bases at V and 0 bases at J; junction bases unmatched: 3. The germline V gene encodes CDR1 SGHNT and CDR2 YYREEE (reference sequence). The CDR3 loop spans 17 amino acids. In nucleotides, the CDR3 is TGTGCCAGCAGCTCCGACAGGGGGCCCTCTGGGGCCAACGTCCTGACTTTC. Its protein is CASSSDRGPSGANVLTF.

This chain links TRBV3-1 (or the pseudogene TRBV3-2) with TRBJ1-3, with D unresolved. The CDR3 length is 15 residues. Germline V gene sequence: CDR1 LGHDT, CDR2 YNNKEL (reference sequence). The ends were cut back, 0 bases at V and 4 bases at J, with 10 bases in the middle. The CDR3 protein is CASSQERLEGNTIYF. CDR3 nucleotide sequence: TGTGCCAGCAGCCAAGAGAGGTTAGAGGGAAACACCATATATTTT.

In DNA, the CDR3 is TGTGCCAGCAGTTTATCCGGGACAGGGTCTGGCTACACCTTC. The encoded protein is CASSLSGTGSGYTF. V and J are TRBV27 and TRBJ1-2; 9 bases fit TRBD1. In germline, CDR1 is MNHEY, CDR2 SMNVEV (reference sequence). CDR3 length: 14 amino acids. With V trimmed by 0 bases and J by 7 bases, 3 bases remained unmatched.

The genes are TRBV5-1 and TRBJ1-2, with D unresolved. Germline CDR1 SGHRS, CDR2 YFSETQ. The CDR3 contains 13 residues. The V end lost 2 bases, the J end lost 8 bases, and 13 bases lay between the germline ends. CDR3 sequence (DNA): TGCGCCAGCAGCTTCCGGAGGCCTTCGGGCTACACCTTC. Amino acids: CASSFRRPSGYTF.

The chain employs TRBV6-5 and TRBJ2-3; 7 bases map to TRBD1. Trimming took 6 bases from V and 8 from J; bases not matched to a gene: 8. From germline, CDR1 is MNHEY and CDR2 SVGAGI. The CDR3 consists of 13 residues. CDR3 coding DNA: TGTGCCAGCAGGGGTGGGACAGCCACTACGCAGTATTTT. Encoded protein: CASRGGTATTQYF.

This clone was counted only a few times. This specimen includes other DNA sequences encoding the same CDR3. This chain connects TRBV5-1 to TRBJ2-2, with D uncertain. This CDR3 has 14 residues. The V gene's germline CDR1 is SGHRS and CDR2 YFSETQ. V was cut by 0 bases and J by 2 bases, with 5 bases left in between. The CDR3 bases are TGCGCCAGCAGCTTGGCCCTTAACACCGGGGAGCTGTTTTTT. As protein: CASSLALNTGELFF.

The chain has TRBV19 and TRBJ2-3, with a possible D match to TRBD2 (7 bases). CDR1 LNHDA and CDR2 SQIVND come from the germline V gene (reference sequence). V dropped 5 bases and J dropped 3 bases, with 18 bases sitting between them. This CDR3 is 16 amino acids long. CDR3 sequence reads: CASSLGGGAGTDTQYF. The CDR3 bases are TGTGCCAGTAGTCTAGGGGGAGGGGCAGGGACAGATACGCAGTATTTT.

The gene calls are TRBV27 and TRBJ1-1, with D maybe TRBD1 (6 bases). The CDR3 is 15 amino acids. Looked up from germline, CDR1 is MNHEY and CDR2 is SMNVEV (reference sequence). Trimming cost V 0 bases and J 2 bases, with 10 bases left between them. The CDR3 sequence: CASSLSPGHNTEAFF. The CDR3 bases are TGTGCCAGCAGTTTATCGCCGGGACACAACACTGAAGCTTTCTTT.

The J gene is TRBJ1-1, the V gene TRBV11-3, with D possibly TRBD1 on 6 matching bases. With 0 bases removed from V and 1 base from J, the gap between germline ends came to 18 bases. CDR1 and CDR2 from the germline V gene are SGHNT and YENEEA. This CDR3 contains 18 residues. CDR3 in DNA: TGTGCCAGCAGCTTAGATTTTGTGCCACGGGACACGAACACTGAAGCTTTCTTT. Its translation: CASSLDFVPRDTNTEAFF.